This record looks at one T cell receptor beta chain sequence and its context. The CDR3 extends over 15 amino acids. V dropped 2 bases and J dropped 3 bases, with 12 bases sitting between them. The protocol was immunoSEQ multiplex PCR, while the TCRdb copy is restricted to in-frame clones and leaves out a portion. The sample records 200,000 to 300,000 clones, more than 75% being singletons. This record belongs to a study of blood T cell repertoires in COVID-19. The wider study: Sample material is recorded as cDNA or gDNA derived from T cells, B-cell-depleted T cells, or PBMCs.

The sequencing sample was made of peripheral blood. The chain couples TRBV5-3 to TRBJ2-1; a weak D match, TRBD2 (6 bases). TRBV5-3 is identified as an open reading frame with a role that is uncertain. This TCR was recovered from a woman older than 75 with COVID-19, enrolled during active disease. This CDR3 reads CARSFRCGVYNEQFF. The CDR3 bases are TGTGCCAGAAGCTTTCGATGCGGGGTCTACAATGAGCAGTTCTTC.